This paragraph covers one T cell receptor (beta chain) sequence. Patients got ipilimumab 1 mg/kg beginning 14 to 28 days post-transplant. Patients got 3 mg/kg IV nivolumab weeks 1, 4, 7, 10, then biweekly through week 26. The CDR3 runs to 18 residues. The V and J ends lost 6 bases and 0 bases respectively, with 19 bases between them. The germline gives CDR1 SGHRS, CDR2 YFSETQ. This specimen comes from a study of ipilimumab plus nivolumab after autologous stem cell transplantation. About the study: Median doses per patient: roughly 5 ipilimumab, 7 or 8 nivolumab.

Profiling relied on immunoSEQ multiplex PCR, and the TCRdb table lists in-frame clones only, not all of them. Counted here are over 80,000 clones, 65% to 85% occurring once; the ten biggest clones make up around 2%. The chain joins TRBV5-1 to TRBJ2-6; a possible D gene is TRBD1 (6 bases). The sequencing here drew on PBMCs, taken in a trial of ipilimumab plus nivolumab as post-transplant consolidation. The TCR comes from a male donor with diffuse large B-cell lymphoma. This CDR3 reads CASKKQGSLRSGANVLTF. The CDR3 DNA reads as TGCGCCAGCAAAAAACAGGGATCCCTCCGCTCTGGGGCCAACGTCCTGACTTTC.